The 21 T cell receptor beta chains presented below share a single source sample, sequenced in a study of neurological immune-mediated disorders. Time point here: longitudinal time-point 2. TCRdb used MiXCR to reprocess the 5' RACE reads, holding one entry per CDR3 protein. The sample carries 50,000 or so distinct CDR3 sequences, over 10% recorded once. Sample: PBMCs. Receptors originate from a male donor with HTLV-1-associated myelopathy (HAM/TSP).

The rearrangement links TRBV20-1 to TRBJ2-3, with D perhaps matching TRBD2 (7 bases). Germline V gene data show CDR1 as DFQATT and CDR2 as SNEGSKA (reference sequence). This CDR3 contains 14 residues. The V end was cut by 4 bases, the J end by 2 bases, with 13 bases between. The chain's CDR3 is CSAMEGGLTDTQYF. The DNA of the CDR3 is TGCAGTGCTATGGAGGGGGGGCTCACAGATACGCAGTATTTT.

This clonotype was seen at least ten times. This rearrangement joins TRBV6-1 to TRBJ2-7; possible D gene TRBD2, 5 bases. V shed 5 bases and J shed 3 bases, with 11 bases lying between them. The CDR3 totals 13 residues. From germline, CDR1 is MNHNS and CDR2 SASEGT. The CDR3 nucleotides are TGTGCCAGCAGTAATGGAGGATACTACGAGCAGTACTTC. This translates into CASSNGGYYEQYF.

This clonotype was picked up many times. The chain links TRBV7-9 to TRBJ1-3; a possible D gene is TRBD1 (5 bases). Per the germline V gene, CDR1 is SEHNR and CDR2 is FQNEAQ (reference sequence). The CDR3 contains 17 residues. With 2 bases removed from V and 0 bases from J, the gap between germline ends came to 14 bases. The CDR3 here is CASSLRPLQVSGNTIYF. The DNA of the CDR3 is TGTGCCAGCAGCTTACGACCCTTACAGGTCTCTGGAAACACCATATATTTT.

Turning to this clonotype: An end of the junction does not agree with germline; a read error may underlie this. In DNA, the CDR3 is TGCGCCAGCAGCTTGTTTGGGGGGGTGGACAATGATCAGTTCTTC. It encodes CASSLFGGVDNDQFF. This sequence joins TRBV5-1 and TRBJ2-1, with 7 bases fitting TRBD2. Germline CDR1 is SGHRS and CDR2 is YFSETQ. The CDR3 runs to 15 residues.

This chain's CDR3 is CASSVPGHYEAFF. CDR3 in DNA: TGTGCCAGCAGTGTTCCGGGTCACTATGAAGCTTTCTTT. This rearrangement joins TRBV5-6 to TRBJ1-1; D ambiguous. Germline values: CDR1 SGHDT, CDR2 YYEEEE. V lost 5 bases to trimming and J lost 7 bases, with 15 bases between them. The length of the CDR3 is 13 residues.

This clonotype occurred many times. The chain combines TRBV11-2 with TRBJ2-4; D gene ambiguous. The CDR3 sequence is 15 residues long. Germline CDR1 and CDR2: SGHAT and FQNNGV. Trimming removed 1 base from V and 7 bases from J, with 14 bases in between. CDR3 DNA sequence: TGTGCCAGCAGCTTAGGGCTTGTGTATCGGAACATTCAGTACTTC. This sequence encodes CASSLGLVYRNIQYF.

V and J are TRBV2 and TRBJ1-1, with unresolved D. There are 13 residues in the CDR3. Germline CDR1 is SNHLY and CDR2 is FYNNEI. V lost 5 bases to trimming and J lost 3 bases, with 10 bases between them. DNA of the CDR3: TGTGCCAGCAGTAAGGACCTAGACACTGAAGCTTTCTTT. Protein product: CASSKDLDTEAFF.

This clonotype has ten or more counts. The chain combines TRBV20-1 with TRBJ1-1; no firm D call. V gave up 3 bases and J gave up 1 base, with 9 bases separating them. The CDR3 consists of 13 residues. In germline, CDR1 is DFQATT, CDR2 SNEGSKA (reference sequence). CDR3 sequence reads: CSASFSGNTEAFF. In DNA form, the CDR3 reads TGCAGTGCTAGTTTTTCAGGGAACACTGAAGCTTTCTTT.

This clonotype was recorded at least ten times. This chain links TRBV6-5 with TRBJ2-6, with D possibly matching TRBD1 (5 bases). The CDR3 consists of 15 residues. V lost 4 bases to trimming and J lost 2 bases, with 9 bases between them. CDR1 and CDR2 from the germline V gene are MNHEY and SVGAGI. The CDR3 sequence is CASSLGRAGANVLTF. Written as DNA, the CDR3 is TGTGCCAGCAGTTTGGGCAGGGCTGGGGCCAACGTCCTGACTTTC.

This clonotype has ten or more counts. The rearrangement joins TRBV20-1 to TRBJ2-1; 15 positions match TRBD2. Trimming took 4 bases from V and 10 from J; bases not matched to a gene: 8. The CDR3 consists of 15 residues. CDR1 is DFQATT and CDR2 is SNEGSKA in the germline V gene (reference sequence). CDR3 amino acids: CSAMRTSGGVGEQFF. The CDR3 DNA reads as TGCAGTGCTATGAGGACTAGCGGGGGGGTTGGGGAGCAGTTCTTC.

This sequence joins TRBV5-1 and TRBJ2-5; no definite D call. V lost 0 bases, J lost 2 bases, and 11 bases lay in between. Germline V CDR1 and CDR2: SGHRS, YFSETQ. The CDR3 spans 15 residues. The chain's CDR3 is CASSLEGSTQETQYF. DNA for the CDR3: TGCGCCAGCAGCTTGGAAGGGTCTACACAAGAGACCCAGTACTTC.

Many counts were recorded for this clonotype. The rearrangement uses TRBV29-1 and TRBJ2-1; unclear D gene. The germline V gene has CDR1 SQVTM and CDR2 ANQGSEA. CDR3 length: 13 amino acids. With 7 bases removed from V and 0 bases from J, the gap between germline ends came to 10 bases. The CDR3 protein is CSATEASYNEQFF. Here the CDR3 DNA reads TGCAGCGCTACAGAAGCCTCCTACAATGAGCAGTTCTTC.

This clonotype was picked up many times. This chain uses TRBV6-6 with TRBJ1-4, with 8 bases identical to TRBD1. The CDR3 consists of 15 residues. Germline-derived CDR1 and CDR2 are MNHNY and SVGAGI (reference sequence). V lost 6 bases, J lost 8 bases, and 11 bases stayed unmatched. In DNA form, the CDR3 reads TGTGCCAGCAGATCTATCGACAGGGGACGGGAAAAACTGTTTTTT. As protein: CASRSIDRGREKLFF.

This clonotype was recorded many times. The chain carries TRBV28 and TRBJ1-1; D not resolved. Trimming took off 1 base at V and 0 bases at J, with 3 bases between the two ends. The CDR3 is 13 residues long. Germline assignment: CDR1 MDHEN and CDR2 SYDVKM. The CDR3: CASSLYLNTEAFF. The CDR3, as DNA: TGTGCCAGCAGTTTATACCTGAACACTGAAGCTTTCTTT.

This clonotype was found many times. The chain has TRBV9 and TRBJ2-1; D tentatively fits TRBD1 or TRBD2 (6 bases each). V was trimmed by 4 bases and J by 5 bases, leaving 22 bases between them. Germline-derived CDR1 and CDR2 are SGDLS and YYNGEE. CDR3 length: 17 amino acids. The chain's CDR3 is CASSSFLTGGIDNEQFF. The DNA for the CDR3 is TGTGCCAGCAGCTCTTTCTTGACAGGAGGGATCGACAATGAGCAGTTCTTC.

This clonotype was seen at least ten times. The chain recombines TRBV10-3 with TRBJ1-2; 7 positions match TRBD1. The junction had 4 bases not matched to a gene; V was cut back by 2 bases and J by 4 bases. The CDR3 length is 14 residues. Germline CDR1 and CDR2: ENHRY and SYGVKD. CDR3: CAISESGDSYGYTF. The CDR3 DNA sequence: TGTGCCATCAGTGAGAGTGGGGACAGCTATGGCTACACCTTC.

This clonotype was picked up many times. V and J are TRBV4-1 and TRBJ2-5, with 8 bases identical to TRBD1. Germline loops: CDR1 MGHRA, CDR2 YSYEKL. The CDR3 loop spans 15 amino acids. J lost 9 bases, V lost 3 bases, and 12 bases had no gene match. The CDR3, as DNA: TGCGCCAGCAGCCACCCGGGACAGGTCATAACGGCCCAGTACTTC. Residues: CASSHPGQVITAQYF.

This clonotype has at least ten counts. The chain couples TRBV6-2 or TRBV6-3 to TRBJ1-5; tentative D call: TRBD1 (6 bases). This CDR3 contains 15 residues. The V end lost 0 bases, the J end lost 3 bases, and 9 bases lay between the germline ends. From germline, CDR1 is MNHEY and CDR2 SVGEGT. The CDR3 nucleotides are TGTGCCAGCAGTTACTCGCAGGGGCACAATCAGCCCCAGCATTTT. This gives the protein CASSYSQGHNQPQHF.

The sample holds many counts of this clonotype. The J gene is TRBJ2-1, the V gene TRBV20-1; the match to TRBD2 covers 9 bases. The V segment lost 7 bases and the J segment 7 bases; nucleotides outside the gene matches: 14. The CDR3 extends over 15 amino acids. Germline values: CDR1 DFQATT, CDR2 SNEGSKA (reference sequence). The DNA of the CDR3 is TGCAGTGTTTCATACGGCGGGGGGGCGCGTAATGAGCAGTTCTTC. It translates to CSVSYGGGARNEQFF.

This clonotype was recorded many times. The chain links TRBV7-9 to TRBJ1-2; unclear D gene. This CDR3 is 14 amino acids long. With 4 bases removed from V and 3 bases from J, the gap between germline ends came to 12 bases. Germline V gene data show CDR1 as SEHNR and CDR2 as FQNEAQ (reference sequence). The CDR3 sequence: CASSSSGRDYGYTF. CDR3 sequence (DNA): TGTGCCAGCAGCTCGTCCGGTAGGGACTATGGCTACACCTTC.

This clonotype was counted at least ten times. V usage is TRBV6-5 and J usage is TRBJ1-2; D unresolved. Germline CDR1 reads MNHEY; CDR2 reads SVGAGI. The CDR3 sequence is 14 residues long. With 4 bases removed from V and 0 bases from J, the gap between germline ends came to 9 bases. Written as DNA, the CDR3 is TGTGCCAGCAGTTTACTGGGAGCTAACTATGGCTACACCTTC. Translated: CASSLLGANYGYTF.